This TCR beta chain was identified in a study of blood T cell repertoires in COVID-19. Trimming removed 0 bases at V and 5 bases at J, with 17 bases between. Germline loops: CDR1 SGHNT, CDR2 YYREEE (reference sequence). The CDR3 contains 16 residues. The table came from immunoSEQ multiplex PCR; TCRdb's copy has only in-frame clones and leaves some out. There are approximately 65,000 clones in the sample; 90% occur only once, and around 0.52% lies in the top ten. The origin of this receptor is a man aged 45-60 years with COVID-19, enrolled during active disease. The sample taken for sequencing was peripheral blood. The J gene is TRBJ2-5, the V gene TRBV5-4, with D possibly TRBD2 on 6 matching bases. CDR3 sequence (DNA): TGTGCCAGCAGCTTGGCCTATGGCGGGATTGGGGAGACCCAGTACTTC. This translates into CASSLAYGGIGETQYF.